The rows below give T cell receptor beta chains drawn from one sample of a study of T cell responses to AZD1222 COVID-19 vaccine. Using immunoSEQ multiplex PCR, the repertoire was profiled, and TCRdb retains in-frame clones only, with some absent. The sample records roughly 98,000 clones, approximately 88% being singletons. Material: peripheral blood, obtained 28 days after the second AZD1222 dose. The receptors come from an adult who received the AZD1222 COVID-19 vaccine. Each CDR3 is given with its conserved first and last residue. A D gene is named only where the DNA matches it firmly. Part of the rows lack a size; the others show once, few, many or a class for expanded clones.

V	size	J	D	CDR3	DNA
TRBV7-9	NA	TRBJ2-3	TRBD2	CASSSGTSLPFTQYF	TGTGCCAGCAGCTCGGGGACTAGCTTACCTTTTACGCAGTATTTT
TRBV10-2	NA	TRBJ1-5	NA	CASSGGGKQPQHF	TGCGCCAGCAGTGGAGGGGGGAAACAGCCCCAGCATTTT
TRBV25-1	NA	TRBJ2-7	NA	CASSASWEQYF	TGTGCCAGCAGTGCCTCGTGGGAGCAGTACTTC
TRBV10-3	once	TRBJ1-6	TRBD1	CAISERGGGNSPLHF	TGTGCCATCAGTGAGAGAGGGGGCGGTAATTCACCCCTCCACTTT
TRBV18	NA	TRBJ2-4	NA	CASSPDAKNIQYF	TGTGCCAGCTCACCAGACGCCAAAAACATTCAGTACTTC
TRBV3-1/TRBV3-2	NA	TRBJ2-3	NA	CASRQWGDTQYF	TGTGCCAGCAGGCAATGGGGGGATACGCAGTATTTT
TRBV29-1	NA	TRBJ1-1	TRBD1	CSVRTGGNTEAFF	TGCAGCGTACGGACAGGGGGGAACACTGAAGCTTTCTTT
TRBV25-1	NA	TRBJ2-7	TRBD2	CASSEINREVGEQYF	TGTGCCAGCAGTGAAATAAATCGGGAGGTGGGAGAGCAGTACTTC
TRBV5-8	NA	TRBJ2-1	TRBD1	CASSLSIRTGLVNEQFF	TGTGCCAGCAGCTTGTCAATTAGGACAGGGTTGGTCAATGAGCAGTTCTTC
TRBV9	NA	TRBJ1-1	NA	CASSARLANTEAFF	TGTGCCAGCAGCGCTAGGCTCGCGAACACTGAAGCTTTCTTT
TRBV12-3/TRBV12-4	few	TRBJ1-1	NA	CASSLSVVAVPFF	TGTGCCAGCAGTTTATCCGTGGTGGCAGTCCCTTTCTTT
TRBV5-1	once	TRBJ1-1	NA	CASSPGGNTEAFF	TGCGCCAGCAGCCCCGGGGGGAACACTGAAGCTTTCTTT
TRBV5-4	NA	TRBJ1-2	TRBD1	CASSPRQGWVGYTF	TGTGCCAGCAGCCCCCGACAGGGCTGGGTAGGCTACACCTTC
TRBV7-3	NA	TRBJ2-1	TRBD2	CASSLAGGFYEQFF	TGTGCCAGCAGCTTAGCGGGGGGTTTTTATGAGCAGTTCTTC
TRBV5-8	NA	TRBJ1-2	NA	CASSPWVVSYGYTF	TGTGCCAGCAGCCCGTGGGTCGTATCCTACGGCTACACCTTC
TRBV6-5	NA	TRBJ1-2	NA	CASSLTGAGNYGYTF	TGTGCCAGCAGTCTCACAGGCGCCGGCAACTATGGCTACACCTTC
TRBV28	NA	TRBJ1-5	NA	CASTSGYQPQHF	TGTGCCAGCACTTCAGGGTATCAGCCCCAGCATTTT
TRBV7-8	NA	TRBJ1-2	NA	CASSHPGTNGYTF	TGTGCCAGCAGCCACCCCGGGACAAATGGCTACACCTTC
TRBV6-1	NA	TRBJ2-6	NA	CASSALLKSGANVLTF	TGTGCCAGCAGTGCCCTCCTTAAATCTGGGGCCAACGTCCTGACTTTC
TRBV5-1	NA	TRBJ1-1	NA	CASSLERGRSAEAFF	TGCGCCAGCAGCTTAGAAAGGGGAAGGAGTGCTGAAGCTTTCTTT
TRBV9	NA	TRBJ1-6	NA	CASSAQDNSPLHF	TGTGCCAGCAGCGCTCAGGATAATTCACCCCTCCACTTT
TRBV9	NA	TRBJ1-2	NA	CASSVGGEGYTF	TGTGCCAGCAGCGTAGGAGGGGAAGGCTACACCTTC
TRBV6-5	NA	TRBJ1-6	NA	CASSPGGKGSPLHF	TGTGCCAGCAGCCCGGGGGGGAAGGGATCACCCCTCCACTTT
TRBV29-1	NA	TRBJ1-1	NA	CSGTRQAGWVMNTEAFF	TGCAGCGGCACACGACAGGCGGGGTGGGTCATGAACACTGAAGCTTTCTTT
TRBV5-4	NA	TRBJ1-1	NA	CASSSSTEAFF	TGTGCCAGCAGCTCTTCGACAGAAGCTTTCTTT
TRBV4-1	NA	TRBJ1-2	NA	CASSQDRGLGYGYTF	TGCGCCAGCAGCCAAGATCGGGGGCTAGGCTATGGCTACACCTTC
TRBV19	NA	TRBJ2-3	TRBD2	CASSIEATSGGGSTDTQYF	TGTGCCAGTAGTATAGAGGCGACTAGCGGGGGGGGTAGCACAGATACGCAGTATTTT
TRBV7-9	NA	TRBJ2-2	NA	CASSRRSGDTGELFF	TGTGCCAGCAGCCGTCGTTCGGGGGACACCGGGGAGCTGTTTTTT
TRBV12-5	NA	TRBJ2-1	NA	CASGLVVSGGNEQFF	TGTGCTAGTGGTTTGGTGGTTAGCGGAGGTAATGAGCAGTTCTTC
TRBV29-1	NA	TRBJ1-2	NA	CSVDSGQHGYTF	TGCAGCGTTGATTCAGGGCAACATGGCTACACCTTC
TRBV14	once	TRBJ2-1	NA	CASSLQYSTDTYNEQFF	TGTGCCAGCAGCCTCCAATACAGTACTGATACCTACAATGAGCAGTTCTTC
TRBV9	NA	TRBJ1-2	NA	CASSVDQHRTGYTF	TGTGCCAGCAGCGTAGACCAACATCGGACCGGCTACACCTTC
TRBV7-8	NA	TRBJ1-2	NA	CASSLAVDGVGYTF	TGTGCCAGCAGCTTAGCAGTAGACGGTGTCGGCTACACCTTC
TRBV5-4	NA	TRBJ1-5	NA	CASSLWRSNQPQHF	TGTGCCAGCAGCTTGTGGAGGAGCAATCAGCCCCAGCATTTT
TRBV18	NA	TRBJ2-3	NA	CASSLSNPSTDTQYF	TGTGCCAGCTCCCTGAGTAATCCTAGCACAGATACGCAGTATTTT
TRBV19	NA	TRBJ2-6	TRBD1	CASSIAFDRVFSGANVLTF	TGTGCCAGTAGTATAGCCTTTGACAGGGTGTTCTCTGGGGCCAACGTCCTGACTTTC
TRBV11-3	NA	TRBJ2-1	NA	CASSPLLGRNEQFF	TGTGCCAGCAGCCCCTTGTTGGGTCGCAATGAGCAGTTCTTC
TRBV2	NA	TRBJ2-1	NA	CASSKESSYNEQFF	TGTGCCAGCAGTAAAGAGAGCTCCTACAATGAGCAGTTCTTC
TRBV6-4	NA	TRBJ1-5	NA	CASSDRHTPVHQPQHF	TGTGCCAGCAGTGACCGGCACACTCCGGTCCATCAGCCCCAGCATTTT
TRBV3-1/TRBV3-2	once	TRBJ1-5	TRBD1	CASSRSGGTGNNQPQHF	TGTGCCAGCAGCCGTAGTGGTGGGACAGGGAACAATCAGCCCCAGCATTTT
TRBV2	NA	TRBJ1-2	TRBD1	CASSTYRRDRVYGYTF	TGTGCCAGCAGTACTTACAGACGTGACAGGGTCTATGGCTACACCTTC
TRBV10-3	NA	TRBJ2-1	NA	CAIRGQGDNEQFF	TGTGCCATCAGAGGTCAGGGCGACAATGAGCAGTTCTTC
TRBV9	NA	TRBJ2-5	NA	CASSVAQAETQYF	TGTGCCAGCAGCGTAGCTCAGGCGGAGACCCAGTACTTC
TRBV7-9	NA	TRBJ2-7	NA	CASSANAGLLLDEQYF	TGTGCCAGCAGCGCAAACGCGGGACTCCTATTGGACGAGCAGTACTTC
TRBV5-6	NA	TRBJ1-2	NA	CASSFIQGWYYGYTF	TGTGCCAGCAGCTTTATTCAAGGATGGTACTATGGCTACACCTTC
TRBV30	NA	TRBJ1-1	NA	CAWSVQLNTEAFF	TGTGCCTGGAGTGTACAACTGAACACTGAAGCTTTCTTT
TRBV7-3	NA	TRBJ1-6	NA	CASSLGQPNSPLHF	TGTGCCAGCAGTCTTGGACAGCCGAATTCACCCCTCCACTTT
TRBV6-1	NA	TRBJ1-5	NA	CASSEDPGRDQPQHF	TGTGCCAGCAGTGAAGATCCAGGGAGGGATCAGCCCCAGCATTTT
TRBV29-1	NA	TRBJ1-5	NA	CSVETGTNTQPQHF	TGCAGCGTCGAGACAGGTACGAATACTCAGCCCCAGCATTTT